The clone carrying this TCR beta chain was seen ten or more times. The antigen is undetermined. The germline gives CDR1 MNHEY, CDR2 SVGAGI. With V trimmed by 6 bases and J by 4 bases, 7 bases remained unmatched. There are 16 residues in the CDR3. After constant-region reverse-primer amplification, full-length variable regions underwent semi-nested PCR with Nested Universal Primer A. TCRdb ran MiXCR on the 5' RACE reads and lists one entry per CDR3 protein. This table holds some 31,000 distinct CDR3 sequences, 20% to 30% found once. Naive CD4+ cells had CD25+ Tregs removed. Findings of the study overall: Tumor memory CD4+ T cell TCR gene usage clustered with blood and lymph node memory CD4+ cells and lymph node naive CD4+ cells. Tumor Treg TCRs overlapped most with tumor naive CD4+ cells.

This receptor was obtained from a female donor with breast cancer. This chain connects TRBV6-5 to TRBJ2-2; 11 nucleotides align to TRBD2. What was sequenced was naive CD4+ T cells sorted from a lymph node. The subset was: naive CD4+ T cells, CD4+CD45RA+CD25-. In DNA form, the CDR3 reads TGTGCCAGCAGCTTACTAGCGGGAGATCGCACCGGGGAGCTGTTTTTT. It encodes CASSLLAGDRTGELFF.